The rows below give T cell receptor beta chains drawn from one sample of a study of blood T cell repertoires in COVID-19. Some clones are missing from TCRdb's copy, which holds only in-frame ones; the method was immunoSEQ multiplex PCR. The sample lists approximately 49,000 clones; 82% were seen once. The sequenced sample was peripheral blood. These receptor sequences come from a woman aged 55-70 years with acute or convalescent COVID-19. Both conserved end residues are part of each CDR3. Fields, in order: J gene, V gene, D gene, clone size, CDR3 protein, CDR3 DNA. D genes are given only for firm matches. Not all rows give a size; the values are once, few, many and, for expanded clones, a class.

TRBJ2-2	TRBV29-1	TRBD1	NA	CSVTDRETNTGELFF	TGCAGCGTTACCGACAGGGAAACGAACACCGGGGAGCTGTTTTTT
TRBJ1-5	TRBV25-1	NA	NA	CASSDQGHSNQPQHF	TGTGCCAGCAGTGACCAGGGGCACAGCAATCAGCCCCAGCATTTT
TRBJ1-1	TRBV7-9	NA	NA	CASSLSTGMNTEAFF	TGTGCCAGCAGCCTTTCAACAGGGATGAACACTGAAGCTTTCTTT
TRBJ2-1	TRBV11-2	TRBD2	NA	CASSTLAGGNYNEQFF	TGTGCCAGCAGCACCTTAGCGGGGGGGAACTACAATGAGCAGTTCTTC
TRBJ2-6	TRBV7-8	TRBD2	NA	CASSLPRGGSSGANVLTF	TGTGCCAGCAGCCTACCCCGCGGGGGAAGCTCTGGGGCCAACGTCCTGACTTTC
TRBJ1-1	TRBV5-1	TRBD1	once	CASRLDRGQTEAFF	TGCGCCAGCAGACTGGACAGGGGGCAAACTGAAGCTTTCTTT
TRBJ2-1	TRBV7-2	TRBD2	NA	CASSLGPLAGGNEQFF	TGTGCCAGCAGCTTAGGCCCCCTAGCGGGAGGCAATGAGCAGTTCTTC
TRBJ2-1	TRBV27	TRBD2	few	CASSTSGLANEQFF	TGTGCCAGCAGTACCTCCGGACTAGCGAATGAGCAGTTCTTC
TRBJ1-2	TRBV28	TRBD1	NA	CASSRDRRQGGDYGYTF	TGTGCCAGCAGCCGAGACAGAAGACAGGGGGGAGACTATGGCTACACCTTC
TRBJ1-3	TRBV4-2	NA	NA	CASSLSETSGNTIYF	TGTGCCAGCAGCCTAAGCGAAACCTCTGGAAACACCATATATTTT
TRBJ2-1	TRBV30	TRBD2	NA	CAWSGLAGESYNEQFF	TGTGCCTGGAGTGGGCTAGCGGGAGAGTCCTACAATGAGCAGTTCTTC
TRBJ2-4	TRBV11-2	TRBD2	NA	CASSLVGGFLNIQYF	TGTGCCAGCAGCTTAGTGGGGGGGTTTCTAAACATTCAGTACTTC
TRBJ1-1	TRBV14	NA	NA	CASSQEIIGFSEAFF	TGTGCCAGCAGCCAAGAAATAATCGGTTTCTCTGAAGCTTTCTTT
TRBJ2-1	TRBV5-1	TRBD2	NA	CASSLPKTSGSYNEQFF	TGCGCCAGCAGCTTGCCTAAGACTAGCGGGTCCTACAATGAGCAGTTCTTC
TRBJ1-4	TRBV4-1	TRBD1	NA	CASSRDRLRTNEKLFF	TGCGCCAGCAGCCGGGACAGGCTCCGAACTAATGAAAAACTGTTTTTT
TRBJ2-1	TRBV18	NA	NA	CASSPTTGVGYEQFF	TGTGCCAGCTCACCCACGACCGGGGTTGGCTATGAGCAGTTCTTC
TRBJ2-3	TRBV24-1	TRBD2	NA	CATSDTSGSRGTQYF	TGTGCCACCAGTGATACTAGCGGGAGTCGGGGTACGCAGTATTTT
TRBJ2-5	TRBV20-1	TRBD2	NA	CSASPPTSGGKETQYF	TGCAGTGCTAGTCCCCCTACTAGCGGGGGGAAAGAGACCCAGTACTTC
TRBJ2-2	TRBV30	TRBD1	NA	CACPDGDSNTGELFF	TGTGCCTGTCCGGATGGGGACAGTAACACCGGGGAGCTGTTTTTT
TRBJ1-2	TRBV19	NA	medium-sized	CASSQNYGYTF	TGTGCCAGTAGTCAGAACTATGGCTACACCTTC
TRBJ1-5	TRBV7-9	NA	NA	CASSLWTPFGGSNQPQHF	TGTGCCAGCAGCCTGTGGACACCCTTTGGGGGGAGCAATCAGCCCCAGCATTTT
TRBJ2-2	TRBV3-1/TRBV3-2	TRBD2	NA	CATGTSGGLRTGELFF	TGTGCCACCGGGACTAGCGGGGGCCTGAGGACCGGGGAGCTGTTTTTT
TRBJ1-5	TRBV6-6	TRBD1	NA	CASILGQGLNQPQHF	TGTGCCAGCATCCTGGGACAGGGCTTAAATCAGCCCCAGCATTTT
TRBJ1-1	TRBV6-2/TRBV6-3	NA	NA	CASSQTGNTEAFF	TGTGCCAGCAGCCAGACGGGGAACACTGAAGCTTTCTTT
TRBJ2-2	TRBV11-2	TRBD1	NA	CASSLMAGGTGELFF	TGTGCCAGCAGCTTAATGGCAGGGGGAACCGGGGAGCTGTTTTTT
TRBJ1-1	TRBV5-6	NA	NA	CASSLRRTGTYTEAFF	TGTGCCAGCAGCTTGCGGCGAACAGGGACCTACACTGAAGCTTTCTTT
TRBJ1-6	TRBV14	NA	once	CASSQESYNSPLHF	TGTGCCAGCAGCCAAGAGAGCTATAATTCACCCCTCCACTTT
TRBJ2-7	TRBV6-1	TRBD2	NA	CASSENTGLAVYEQYF	TGTGCCAGCAGTGAAAATACGGGACTAGCGGTATACGAGCAGTACTTC
TRBJ2-3	TRBV14	NA	NA	CASSSTYLDTQYF	TGTGCCAGCAGCTCGACTTATTTAGATACGCAGTATTTT
TRBJ2-2	TRBV5-4	NA	NA	CASSLARAGNTGELFF	TGTGCCAGCAGCTTGGCGAGAGCGGGGAACACCGGGGAGCTGTTTTTT
TRBJ1-1	TRBV4-2	NA	NA	CASSQEWGHTEAFF	TGTGCCAGCAGCCAAGAATGGGGGCACACTGAAGCTTTCTTT
TRBJ1-1	TRBV18	TRBD1	NA	CASASTGYTEAFF	TGTGCCAGCGCCTCGACAGGGTACACTGAAGCTTTCTTT
TRBJ1-6	TRBV7-2	TRBD1	NA	CASRERGQQNSPLHF	TGTGCCAGCAGGGAGAGGGGACAGCAAAATTCACCCCTCCACTTT
TRBJ2-1	TRBV9	NA	NA	CASSLRPGRNEQFF	TGTGCCAGCAGCCTTCGACCTGGGAGGAATGAGCAGTTCTTC
TRBJ2-1	TRBV2	TRBD1	NA	CASSAGQGGSQFF	TGTGCCAGCAGTGCGGGACAGGGAGGGTCCCAGTTCTTC
TRBJ1-2	TRBV30	TRBD1	NA	CAWGTGLLYGYTF	TGTGCCTGGGGGACAGGGCTCCTCTATGGCTACACCTTC
TRBJ1-2	TRBV28	TRBD1	NA	CASSLQIGQGAGGYTF	TGTGCCAGCAGTTTGCAGATAGGACAGGGGGCGGGTGGCTACACCTTC
TRBJ2-6	TRBV7-2	NA	NA	CASSLGGIRGSGANVLTF	TGTGCCAGCAGCTTAGGAGGTATAAGGGGCTCTGGGGCCAACGTCCTGACTTTC
TRBJ2-7	TRBV6-5	NA	NA	CASSTGLASYEQYF	TGTGCCAGCAGCACGGGACTGGCCTCCTACGAGCAGTACTTC
TRBJ2-3	TRBV27	NA	NA	CASSSPGGGTDTQYF	TGTGCCAGCAGTAGCCCGGGGGGCGGCACAGATACGCAGTATTTT
TRBJ2-1	TRBV6-5	TRBD2	NA	CASSVGLDNEQFF	TGTGCCAGCAGCGTGGGACTAGACAATGAGCAGTTCTTC
TRBJ2-1	TRBV5-1	TRBD2	NA	CASSLFPGGGNEQFF	TGCGCCAGCAGCTTGTTTCCGGGAGGCGGGAATGAGCAGTTCTTC
TRBJ2-1	TRBV6-1	TRBD2	NA	CASSEVRLAGHLDEQFF	TGTGCCAGCAGTGAGGTACGACTAGCGGGGCACCTGGATGAGCAGTTCTTC
TRBJ2-7	TRBV19	TRBD1	once	CASSPNRGPNEQYF	TGTGCCAGTAGTCCGAACAGGGGGCCAAACGAGCAGTACTTC
TRBJ1-6	TRBV23-1	NA	once	CASSRLRSYNSPLHF	TGCGCCAGCAGTCGTCTCCGCTCCTATAATTCACCCCTCCACTTT
TRBJ1-3	TRBV30	NA	NA	CAWDPTGLSGNTIYF	TGTGCCTGGGATCCTACAGGGCTCTCTGGAAACACCATATATTTT
TRBJ2-7	TRBV5-6	TRBD1	NA	CASSSGQGISSYEQYF	TGTGCCAGCAGCTCGGGACAGGGAATTTCGTCCTACGAGCAGTACTTC
TRBJ2-7	TRBV30	TRBD1	NA	CAWTPDRVSYEQYF	TGTGCCTGGACTCCGGACAGGGTCTCCTACGAGCAGTACTTC
TRBJ1-2	TRBV9	TRBD1	NA	CASSVEDRGYGYTF	TGTGCCAGCAGCGTAGAGGACAGGGGTTATGGCTACACCTTC
TRBJ1-2	TRBV28	NA	once	CATRQVGDSNGYTF	TGTGCCACCCGTCAGGTGGGGGACTCCAATGGCTACACCTTC
TRBJ2-1	TRBV2	TRBD2	NA	CASNLRESEQFF	TGTGCCAGCAATCTGCGGGAGAGTGAGCAGTTCTTC
TRBJ1-5	TRBV6-5	NA	NA	CASSWDTNQPQHF	TGTGCCAGCAGTTGGGACACCAATCAGCCCCAGCATTTT
TRBJ2-5	TRBV6-2/TRBV6-3	NA	NA	CASSYYWGRETQYF	TGTGCCAGCAGTTACTATTGGGGGCGGGAGACCCAGTACTTC